Listed here are 12 T cell receptor beta chains from one sample, sequenced in a study of lymphopenia after photon versus proton radiotherapy. The method was immunoSEQ multiplex PCR; TCRdb's version includes in-frame clones alone and lacks a portion of them. In the table there are 8,000 or so clones, over 65% of which are singletons. The starting material was peripheral blood, obtained from a patient treated with photon-based radiotherapy. These receptors were taken from a man aged 30-40 years with gastric cancer.

This clone was observed once. The V call is TRBV6-5, the J call TRBJ1-1; D is perhaps TRBD1 (6 bases). The CDR3 has 14 residues. In germline, CDR1 is MNHEY, CDR2 SVGAGI. Trimming shortened V by 3 bases and J by 5 bases, and 13 bases separated the two germline ends. The CDR3 region is CASSYQGYETEAFF. CDR3 in DNA: TGTGCCAGCAGTTATCAGGGGTACGAGACTGAAGCTTTCTTT.

This rearrangement joins TRBV4-1 to TRBJ2-7, with 10 bases fitting TRBD2. CDR3 length: 15 amino acids. Germline CDR1 MGHRA, CDR2 YSYEKL. With V trimmed by 4 bases and J by 3 bases, 6 bases remained unmatched. CDR3: CASSRERGGLYEQYF. The DNA of the CDR3 is TGCGCCAGCAGCCGAGAGCGGGGGGGCCTCTACGAGCAGTACTTC.

V usage is TRBV6-6 and J usage is TRBJ1-2, with a weak D call TRBD1 (5 bases). CDR1 and CDR2 (germline): MNHNY, SVGAGI (reference sequence). V was cut by 2 bases and J by 0 bases, with 13 bases left in between. The CDR3 spans 16 residues. CDR3 loop: CASSYQEGKANYGYTF. The CDR3 DNA follows: TGTGCCAGCAGTTACCAAGAGGGGAAAGCTAACTATGGCTACACCTTC.

About this clone itself: The sample holds other DNA sequences that translate to the same CDR3. The chain joins TRBV4-3 to TRBJ1-5; 9 nucleotides match TRBD1. There are 15 residues in the CDR3. With V trimmed by 4 bases and J by 5 bases, 6 bases remained unmatched. In germline, CDR1 is LGHNA, CDR2 YSLEER. For the CDR3, the DNA is TGCGCCAGCAGCCTGGGACAGGGAAACGATCAGCCCCAGCATTTT. The encoded protein is CASSLGQGNDQPQHF.

The rearrangement uses TRBV19 and TRBJ2-5; 8 nucleotides match TRBD2. The V and J ends lost 4 bases and 1 base, in that order; junction bases with no gene match: 2. CDR1 is LNHDA, CDR2 SQIVND, per germline (reference sequence). CDR3 size: 14 residues. CDR3 in amino acids: CASSKRGSQETQYF. DNA of the CDR3: TGTGCCAGTAGTAAGCGGGGGAGCCAAGAGACCCAGTACTTC.

This chain uses TRBV6-5 with TRBJ2-2, with D maybe TRBD2 (5 bases). This CDR3 spans 16 amino acids. Germline V CDR1 and CDR2: MNHEY, SVGAGI. Between the trimmed V and J ends, which lost 2 bases and 5 bases, there was a span of 15 bases. DNA of the CDR3: TGTGCCAGCAGTTACGGGCTGGTCCCGGGGACCGGGGAGCTGTTTTTT. Protein sequence: CASSYGLVPGTGELFF.

The gene calls are TRBV6-5 and TRBJ1-1; the match to TRBD1 covers 8 bases. The CDR3 sequence is 15 residues long. CDR1 and CDR2 (germline): MNHEY, SVGAGI. J gave up 3 bases and V 0 bases, and 3 bases lay outside the gene matches. CDR3 amino acids: CASSYSLQGDTEAFF. CDR3 in DNA: TGTGCCAGCAGTTACTCACTACAGGGGGACACTGAAGCTTTCTTT.

Concerning this clone: A read error may account for a junction end that differs from germline. V usage is TRBV11-2 and J usage is TRBJ2-1; 9 bases are a match to TRBD2. This CDR3 has 15 residues. Germline CDR1 is SGHAT and CDR2 is FQNNGV. This CDR3 reads CASSQDASGKVEQFF. The CDR3 coding sequence is TGCGCCAGCAGCCAAGATGCTAGCGGGAAGGTTGAGCAGTTCTTC.

The CDR3 here is CASSRRESSYNEQFF. CDR3 DNA sequence: TGTGCCAGCAGCCGGCGGGAGTCGTCCTACAATGAGCAGTTCTTC. The genes are TRBV11-3 and TRBJ2-1; 7 nucleotides match TRBD2. Trimming took 5 bases from V and 1 from J; bases not matched to a gene: 5. Germline V gene lookup returns CDR1 SGHNT and CDR2 YENEEA. The CDR3 is made up of 15 amino acids.

The chain is built from TRBV9 and TRBJ1-3; D is uncertain. V was cut by 7 bases and J by 3 bases, with 11 bases left in between. The CDR3 runs 13 residues. Germline loops: CDR1 SGDLS, CDR2 YYNGEE. The CDR3 reads CASGREGGNTIYF. DNA of the CDR3: TGTGCCAGCGGAAGGGAAGGTGGAAACACCATATATTTT. The whole variable domain, remainder taken from reference TRBV9 and TRBJ1-3, is DSGVTQTPKHLITATGQRVTLRCSPRSGDLSVYWYQQSLDQGLQFLIQYYNGEERAKGNILERFSAQQFPDLHSELNLSSLELGDSALYFCASGREGGNTIYFGEGSWLTVV.

This clone appeared a few times. Other DNA sequences of this sample code for an identical CDR3. The rearrangement uses TRBV9 and TRBJ1-1, with 8 bases fitting TRBD1. The CDR3 contains 12 residues. The germline CDR1 and CDR2 sequences are SGDLS and YYNGEE. Trimming removed 7 bases from V and 2 bases from J; junction bases left unmatched: 1. CDR3 sequence: CASQGANTEAFF. The CDR3 DNA reads as TGTGCCAGCCAGGGGGCTAACACTGAAGCTTTCTTT.

The rearrangement uses TRBV18 and TRBJ1-1, with TRBD1 matching 7 bases. V shed 3 bases, J shed 3 bases, and the junction held 7 bases outside the gene matches. CDR3 length: 15 amino acids. Germline CDR1 and CDR2: KGHSH and LQKENI. For the CDR3, the DNA is TGTGCCAGCTCACCGTCGGACAGGACCGACACTGAAGCTTTCTTT. It specifies CASSPSDRTDTEAFF.